Below are 10 T cell receptor beta chains sequenced from a single sample in a study of cytomegalovirus exposure and HLA in healthy donors. 13 Jbeta primers and 60 Vbeta primers were used for the PCR. Some clones are missing from TCRdb's copy, which holds only in-frame ones; the method was immunoSEQ multiplex PCR. The sample yields roughly 77,000 clones, of which the top ten take up approximately 3.9%. The sample comprised PBMCs. Receptors originate from a female donor in good health and CMV-seropositive.

The rearrangement joins TRBV19 to TRBJ1-5; 7 bases map to TRBD1. V lost 5 bases to trimming and J lost 2 bases; unmatched junction nucleotides: 6. This CDR3 region has 15 residues. CDR1 and CDR2 from the germline V gene are LNHDA and SQIVND (reference sequence). CDR3 loop: CASSPSDRGNQPQHF. In DNA, the CDR3 is TGTGCCAGTAGTCCCTCCGACAGGGGCAATCAGCCCCAGCATTTT. Full variable domain (rest looked up from reference TRBV19 and TRBJ1-5): DGGITQSPKYLFRKEGQNVTLSCEQNLNHDAMYWYRQDPGQGLRLIYYSQIVNDFQKGDIAEGYSVSREKKESFPLTVTSAQKNPTAFYLCASSPSDRGNQPQHFGDGTRLSIL.

The chain couples TRBV7-2 to TRBJ1-1; 9 nucleotides align to TRBD1. This CDR3 is 15 amino acids long. J lost 8 bases, V lost 2 bases, and 9 bases had no gene match. CDR1 is SGHTA and CDR2 is FQGNSA in the germline V gene. This CDR3 reads CASSLQVMGQGEAFF. The CDR3 DNA reads TGTGCCAGCAGCTTACAGGTCATGGGACAGGGCGAAGCTTTCTTT.

The genes are TRBV10-3 and TRBJ2-5; 7 nucleotides align to TRBD1. The CDR3 runs 15 residues. Per the germline V gene, CDR1 is ENHRY and CDR2 is SYGVKD. The trim removed 5 bases at V and 0 bases at J, leaving 6 bases unmatched. The CDR3 DNA sequence: TGTGCCATCAGTATGACAGGGACGGACCAAGAGACCCAGTACTTC. Its translation: CAISMTGTDQETQYF.

CDR3 protein: CASSMSGGNYGYTF. In DNA, the CDR3 is TGTGCCAGCAGTATGTCAGGGGGCAACTATGGCTACACCTTC. The rearrangement uses TRBV27 and TRBJ1-2; 8 nucleotides match TRBD1. CDR3 length equals 14 residues. V trimming: 5 bases; J trimming: 2 bases; junction bases outside the gene matches: 4. Germline CDR1 and CDR2: MNHEY and SMNVEV (reference sequence).

The chain links TRBV7-9 to TRBJ2-7; the match to TRBD1 covers 8 bases. V shed 5 bases and J 5 bases; nucleotides not matched to a gene: 8. Germline-derived CDR1 and CDR2 are SEHNR and FQNEAQ (reference sequence). The CDR3 contains 14 residues. CDR3 DNA sequence: TGTGCCAGCAGCCTCGGACAGGGTTACAACGAGCAGTACTTC. This translates into CASSLGQGYNEQYF.

As for this clone: At one end the junction does not follow the germline gene, possibly because of a read error. The V call is TRBV11-2, the J call TRBJ1-5; 7 positions agree with TRBD1. Germline CDR1 is SGHAT and CDR2 is FQNNGV. CDR3 length equals 15 residues. This CDR3 is CASSKDRQGNQPQHF. CDR3 coding DNA: TGTGCCAGCAGCAAAGACCGACAGGGCAACCAGCCCCAGCATTTT.

CDR3 in DNA: TGTGCCAGCAGCCCAGGAAGTAGCGGGGGCACCTACGAGCAGTACTTC. As protein: CASSPGSSGGTYEQYF. The V gene is TRBV7-9, the J gene TRBJ2-7; 9 bases align to TRBD2. The CDR3 runs to 16 residues. The germline V gene encodes CDR1 SEHNR and CDR2 FQNEAQ (reference sequence). The junction had 10 bases not matched to a gene; V was cut back by 5 bases and J by 2 bases.

J is TRBJ1-2 and V is TRBV4-3; tentatively, D is TRBD1 (6 bases). Germline V gene data show CDR1 as LGHNA and CDR2 as YSLEER. Trimming pared 2 bases from V and 2 bases from J, leaving 15 bases between. The CDR3 is 16 amino acids. CDR3 sequence reads: CASSQPLRGPNYGYTF. DNA of the CDR3: TGCGCCAGCAGCCAACCCCTGCGGGGGCCGAACTATGGCTACACCTTC.

V usage is TRBV7-8 and J usage is TRBJ2-7; 7 bases are shared with TRBD1. The J segment lost 5 bases and the V segment lost 5 bases, leaving 9 bases of the junction unmatched. CDR1 and CDR2 (germline): SGHVS, FQNEAQ. The CDR3 consists of 14 residues. CDR3 residues: CASSGRQGVHEQYF. The CDR3 nucleotides read TGTGCCAGCAGCGGCCGACAGGGAGTGCACGAGCAGTACTTC.

V and J are TRBV5-1 and TRBJ2-7; D may be TRBD1 (6 bases). Deletions cut 0 bases from V and 2 bases from J, with 9 bases between. CDR3 length: 14 residues. Germline CDR1 reads SGHRS; CDR2 reads YFSETQ. The CDR3 DNA is TGCGCCAGCAGCTTGGAGGACAGCACCTACGAGCAGTACTTC. Translated, it gives CASSLEDSTYEQYF.